The sequence of this T cell receptor beta chain was determined in a study of blood T cell repertoires in COVID-19. About the research overall: Samples of COVID-19 (acute and convalescent) were obtained from the United States, Italy and Spain.

Some clones are missing from TCRdb's copy, which holds only in-frame ones; the method was immunoSEQ multiplex PCR. The table has about 190,000 clones, about 87% seen once. V was cut by 5 bases and J by 5 bases, with 10 bases left in between. Looked up from germline, CDR1 is SEHNR and CDR2 is FQNEAQ (reference sequence). CDR3 length: 13 amino acids. The sample was peripheral blood. V and J are TRBV7-9 and TRBJ1-3; no clear D. The TCR sequence derives from a woman aged 18-35 years who had recovered from COVID-19. CDR3 residues: CASSPGNRNTIYF. The CDR3, as DNA: TGTGCCAGCAGCCCCGGTAACCGAAACACCATATATTTT.